A selection of T cell receptor beta chains follows, all from one sample in a study of CD4 T cells in relation to SARS-CoV-2 and coronaviruses. Assay used: immunoSEQ multiplex PCR; TCRdb lists only in-frame clones, some missing. The table lists about 26,000 clones, around 78% of them singletons. No antigen has been identified for these receptors. Sequences were obtained from CD4+ T cells from PBMCs, cultured in vitro. The source of these receptors is a human donor in good health. Each CDR3 is given with its conserved first and last residue. D genes are given only for firm matches. Only part of the rows carry a size: once, few, many, or a class if the clone is expanded.

TRBD1	TRBV7-9	once	TRBJ1-5	CASSPGQSHQPQHF	TGTGCCAGCAGCCCGGGACAGTCCCATCAGCCCCAGCATTTT
-	TRBV2	-	TRBJ2-2	CASVGQTNTGELFF	TGTGCCAGCGTCGGACAGACGAACACCGGGGAGCTGTTTTTT
TRBD1	TRBV11-2	-	TRBJ1-2	CASTGQGATYGYTF	TGTGCCAGCACCGGACAGGGAGCAACCTATGGCTACACCTTC
-	TRBV7-9	-	TRBJ2-1	CASSFRGATYNEQFF	TGTGCCAGCAGCTTTCGTGGGGCCACCTACAATGAGCAGTTCTTC
-	TRBV7-3	-	TRBJ2-1	CASSPSGDNNEQFF	TGTGCCAGCAGCCCCTCAGGGGACAACAATGAGCAGTTCTTC
-	TRBV7-2	once	TRBJ1-3	CASSLTVPNSGNTIYF	TGTGCCAGCAGCCTGACAGTACCGAACTCTGGAAACACCATATATTTT
-	TRBV27	-	TRBJ1-1	CASSSLGGNGANTEAFF	TGTGCCAGCAGTAGTTTGGGGGGAAACGGGGCGAACACTGAAGCTTTCTTT
-	TRBV9	-	TRBJ2-7	CASSVLDSPYEQYF	TGTGCCAGCAGCGTACTAGATAGTCCCTACGAGCAGTACTTC
-	TRBV9	few	TRBJ1-2	CASSGGDGTYGYTF	TGTGCCAGCAGCGGGGGGGACGGGACCTACGGCTACACCTTC
TRBD2	TRBV7-3	few	TRBJ2-2	CASSPQGLAGGANTGELFF	TGTGCCAGCAGCCCCCAAGGACTAGCGGGAGGAGCGAACACCGGGGAGCTGTTTTTT
TRBD2	TRBV25-1	few	TRBJ2-7	CASSELRGASGSYEQYF	TGTGCCAGCAGTGAATTACGGGGGGCTAGCGGGAGCTACGAGCAGTACTTC
-	TRBV7-9	-	TRBJ1-1	CASSTRDSRGAFF	TGTGCCAGCAGCACCCGGGACTCCCGCGGAGCTTTCTTT
-	TRBV29-1	-	TRBJ1-1	CSVPGPGETEAFF	TGCAGCGTCCCGGGACCGGGGGAAACTGAAGCTTTCTTT
-	TRBV4-3	-	TRBJ1-2	CASSDLDPRRGGYTF	TGCGCCAGCAGCGATTTGGACCCGCGGCGTGGTGGCTACACCTTC
-	TRBV19	-	TRBJ2-1	CATETGDRSPYNEQFF	TGTGCCACCGAGACGGGAGACAGGTCCCCTTACAATGAGCAGTTCTTC
-	TRBV11-2	few	TRBJ2-7	CASGTYEQYF	TGTGCCAGTGGAACTTACGAGCAGTACTTC
TRBD1	TRBV14	-	TRBJ2-7	CASSSGQGHEQYF	TGTGCCAGCAGCTCAGGACAGGGGCACGAGCAGTACTTC
-	TRBV7-9	once	TRBJ1-1	CASSLQGVNTEAFF	TGTGCCAGCAGCTTACAGGGCGTGAACACTGAAGCTTTCTTT
-	TRBV5-1	few	TRBJ2-3	CASSLGDDTQYF	TGCGCCAGCAGCCTCGGTGATGATACGCAGTATTTT
TRBD1	TRBV5-1	once	TRBJ2-5	CASSLEGQGWETQYF	TGCGCCAGCAGCTTGGAAGGACAGGGGTGGGAGACCCAGTACTTC
TRBD1	TRBV7-6	-	TRBJ2-7	CASSPGTAEQYF	TGTGCCAGCAGCCCCGGGACAGCAGAGCAGTACTTC
TRBD1	TRBV11-1	once	TRBJ2-5	CASSLTGTGEETQYF	TGTGCCAGCAGCTTAACCGGGACAGGTGAAGAGACCCAGTACTTC
TRBD1	TRBV19	-	TRBJ2-5	CASSPIPGQGAETQYF	TGTGCCAGTAGCCCGATACCGGGACAGGGGGCTGAGACCCAGTACTTC
TRBD2	TRBV7-8	-	TRBJ2-5	CASSPSAGGALETQYF	TGTGCCAGCAGCCCCTCAGCCGGGGGGGCACTGGAGACCCAGTACTTC
-	TRBV12-5	-	TRBJ1-1	CASGSTTNMGQGDTEAFF	TGTGCTAGTGGCTCCACCACGAATATGGGACAAGGGGACACTGAAGCTTTCTTT
TRBD1	TRBV27	-	TRBJ2-7	CASGIRLGTDEQYF	TGTGCCTCCGGGATAAGATTGGGGACAGACGAGCAGTACTTC
TRBD1	TRBV29-1	-	TRBJ2-7	CSVGQGDHEQYF	TGCAGCGTAGGACAGGGGGACCACGAGCAGTACTTC
TRBD1	TRBV2	-	TRBJ2-7	CASRGDSSYEQYF	TGTGCCAGCAGGGGGGACAGCTCCTACGAGCAGTACTTC
TRBD1	TRBV5-1	-	TRBJ2-1	CASSLRGLYNEQFF	TGCGCCAGCAGCTTAAGGGGGCTCTACAATGAGCAGTTCTTC
-	TRBV10-3	-	TRBJ1-1	CAISPSGGSGEAFF	TGTGCCATCAGTCCCTCGGGAGGTAGCGGTGAAGCTTTCTTT
TRBD1	TRBV7-9	-	TRBJ2-5	CASSFDRVQETQYF	TGTGCCAGCAGTTTTGACAGGGTCCAAGAGACCCAGTACTTC
-	TRBV9	-	TRBJ1-1	CASSVQGNTEAFF	TGTGCCAGCAGCGTCCAGGGGAACACTGAAGCTTTCTTT
TRBD1	TRBV4-3	-	TRBJ2-6	CASSQEADRVKSGANVLTF	TGCGCCAGCAGCCAAGAGGCCGACAGGGTTAAGTCTGGGGCCAACGTCCTGACTTTC
-	TRBV6-1	-	TRBJ1-5	CASSERWDGGVQHF	TGTGCCAGCAGTGAACGGTGGGACGGGGGAGTCCAGCATTTT
TRBD1	TRBV4-3	-	TRBJ1-2	CASSQARTGLDYGYTF	TGCGCCAGCAGCCAAGCCAGGACAGGCCTCGACTATGGCTACACCTTC
-	TRBV9	-	TRBJ1-6	CASSAGQNMGYNSPLHF	TGTGCCAGCAGCGCTGGACAGAACATGGGATATAATTCACCCCTCCACTTT
-	TRBV19	-	TRBJ1-1	CASSILGRANTEAFF	TGTGCCAGTAGTATATTAGGACGGGCGAACACTGAAGCTTTCTTT
-	TRBV6-2/TRBV6-3	-	TRBJ1-4	CASSYSTSPKLFF	TGTGCCAGCAGTTACTCGACATCACCAAAACTGTTTTTT
TRBD1	TRBV7-2	-	TRBJ2-5	CASSPRTGGGETQYF	TGTGCCAGCAGCCCCCGGACAGGGGGCGGAGAGACCCAGTACTTC
TRBD1	TRBV2	-	TRBJ2-6	CASRIQGDSGANVLTF	TGTGCCAGCAGGATACAGGGGGACTCTGGGGCCAACGTCCTGACTTTC
TRBD1	TRBV29-1	-	TRBJ1-2	CSVGDRGGYTF	TGCAGCGTCGGCGACAGGGGCGGCTACACCTTC
TRBD2	TRBV6-2/TRBV6-3	-	TRBJ2-7	CASSLLAGGTYEQYF	TGTGCCAGCAGCTTACTAGCGGGGGGAACCTACGAGCAGTACTTC
TRBD2	TRBV5-4	-	TRBJ2-5	CASSSDSGGRTTQYF	TGTGCCAGCAGCTCCGATAGCGGGGGCAGGACGACCCAGTACTTC
-	TRBV5-1	-	TRBJ1-3	CASSGTGLSGNTIYF	TGCGCCAGCAGCGGGACCGGCCTCTCTGGAAACACCATATATTTT
-	TRBV2	-	TRBJ1-1	CASSLQNTEAFF	TGTGCCAGCAGTTTACAGAACACTGAAGCTTTCTTT
-	TRBV5-1	few	TRBJ1-5	CASSLVAGNQPQHF	TGCGCCAGCAGCTTGGTGGCAGGCAATCAGCCCCAGCATTTT
-	TRBV4-3	-	TRBJ1-1	CASSHRLGNTEAFF	TGCGCCAGCAGCCACCGCTTGGGGAACACTGAAGCTTTCTTT
TRBD2	TRBV6-5	-	TRBJ2-4	CASVWVPGGNIQYF	TGTGCCAGCGTTTGGGTCCCGGGGGGAAACATTCAGTACTTC
-	TRBV7-2	-	TRBJ1-2	CASSHGQGRGGYTF	TGTGCCAGCAGCCATGGACAAGGGAGGGGTGGCTACACCTTC
-	TRBV12-3/TRBV12-4	-	TRBJ2-1	CASGVPENNEQFF	TGTGCCAGCGGGGTCCCGGAAAACAATGAGCAGTTCTTC
-	TRBV5-1	-	TRBJ1-2	CASSLVGDPGDYGYTF	TGCGCCAGCAGCTTGGTCGGGGACCCTGGAGACTATGGCTACACCTTC
TRBD1	TRBV7-2	-	TRBJ1-1	CASSFGTGVYTEAFF	TGTGCCAGCAGCTTCGGGACAGGGGTCTACACTGAAGCTTTCTTT
-	TRBV6-2/TRBV6-3	once	TRBJ2-3	CASSSQITDTQYF	TGTGCCAGCAGTTCCCAAATCACAGATACGCAGTATTTT
-	TRBV29-1	-	TRBJ2-5	CSVRGLGETQYF	TGCAGCGTCCGGGGGCTTGGGGAGACCCAGTACTTC